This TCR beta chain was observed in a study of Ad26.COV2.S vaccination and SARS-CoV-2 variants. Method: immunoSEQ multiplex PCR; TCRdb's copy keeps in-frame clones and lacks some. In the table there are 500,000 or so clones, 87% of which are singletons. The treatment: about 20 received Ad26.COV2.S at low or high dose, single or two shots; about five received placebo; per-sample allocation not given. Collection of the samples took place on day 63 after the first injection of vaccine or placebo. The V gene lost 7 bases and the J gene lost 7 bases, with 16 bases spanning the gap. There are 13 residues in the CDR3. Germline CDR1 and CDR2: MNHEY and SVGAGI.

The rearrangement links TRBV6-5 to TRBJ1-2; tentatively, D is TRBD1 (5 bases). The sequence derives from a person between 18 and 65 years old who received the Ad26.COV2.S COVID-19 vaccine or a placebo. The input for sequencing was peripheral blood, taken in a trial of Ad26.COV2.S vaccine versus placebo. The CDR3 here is CASTQGLVRGYTF. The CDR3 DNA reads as TGTGCCAGCACTCAGGGCCTCGTTCGTGGCTACACCTTC.